The clone carrying this T cell receptor beta chain was observed a handful of times. This entry comes from a study of memory CD4+ T cells and cytomegalovirus serostatus. In the study overall: This sample comes from healthy Belgian adults, about nine CMV seropositive, approximately 24 seronegative.

Single viable CD3+CD4+CD8-CD45RO+ cells were sorted as the memory CD4+ T cells. As processed by the authors: After removing out-of-frame reads, approximately 2.2 million distinct TCRbeta sequences remained. TCRdb's copy holds only in-frame clones and misses some; the assay was immunoSEQ multiplex PCR. From that table come the V and J calls and clone size; the DNA was used to work out D and trimming. The repertoire has about 46,000 clones, roughly 80% of them found once; the top ten carry approximately 0.61%. The source material was memory CD4+ T cells from blood. The sequence was collected from an adult in good health and CMV-seronegative.

The CDR3 DNA follows: TGTGCCAGCAGCCAGAGGGGGGGTCGGCACACTGAAGCTTTCTTT. Amino acids: CASSQRGGRHTEAFF. The rearrangement links TRBV7-2 to TRBJ1-1; a possible D gene is TRBD1 (6 bases). This CDR3 is 15 amino acids long. Trimming cost V 5 bases and J 3 bases, with 16 bases left between them. The germline V gene has CDR1 SGHTA and CDR2 FQGNSA.